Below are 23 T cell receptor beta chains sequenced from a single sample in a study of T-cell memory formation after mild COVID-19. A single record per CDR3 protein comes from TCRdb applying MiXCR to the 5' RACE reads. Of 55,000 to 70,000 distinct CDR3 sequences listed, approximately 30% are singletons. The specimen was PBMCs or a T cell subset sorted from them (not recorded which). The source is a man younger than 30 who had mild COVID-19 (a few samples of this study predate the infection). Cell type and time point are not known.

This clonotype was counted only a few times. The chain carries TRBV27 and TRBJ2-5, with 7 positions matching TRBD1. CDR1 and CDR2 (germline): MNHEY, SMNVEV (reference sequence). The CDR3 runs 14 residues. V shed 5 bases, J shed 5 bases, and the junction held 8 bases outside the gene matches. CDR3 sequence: CASSTLTGMETQYF. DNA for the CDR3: TGTGCCAGCAGTACCTTGACAGGGATGGAGACCCAGTACTTC.

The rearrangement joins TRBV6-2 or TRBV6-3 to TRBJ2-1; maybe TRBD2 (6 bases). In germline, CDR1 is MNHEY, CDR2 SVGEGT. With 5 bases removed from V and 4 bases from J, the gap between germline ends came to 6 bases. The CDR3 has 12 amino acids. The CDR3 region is CASSAGYNEQFF. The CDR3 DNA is TGTGCCAGCAGTGCGGGGTACAATGAGCAGTTCTTC.

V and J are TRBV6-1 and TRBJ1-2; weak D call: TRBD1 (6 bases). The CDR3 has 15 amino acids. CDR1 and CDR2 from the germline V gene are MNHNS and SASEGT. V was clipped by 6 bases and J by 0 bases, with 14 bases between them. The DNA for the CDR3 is TGTGCCAGCAGGGAACAGGGTAGGGCTAACTATGGCTACACCTTC. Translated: CASREQGRANYGYTF.

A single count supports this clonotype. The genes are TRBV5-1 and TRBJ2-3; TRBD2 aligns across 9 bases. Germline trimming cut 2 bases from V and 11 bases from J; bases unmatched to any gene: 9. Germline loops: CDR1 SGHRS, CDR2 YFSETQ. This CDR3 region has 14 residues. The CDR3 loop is CASSFAGGPVKQYF. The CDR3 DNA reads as TGCGCCAGCAGCTTTGCGGGGGGGCCAGTTAAGCAGTATTTT. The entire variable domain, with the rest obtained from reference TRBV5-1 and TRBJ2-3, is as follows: KAGVTQTPRYLIKTRGQQVTLSCSPISGHRSVSWYQQTPGQGLQFLFEYFSETQRNKGNFPGRFSGRQFSNSRSEMNVSTLELGDSALYLCASSFAGGPVKQYFGPGTRLTVL.

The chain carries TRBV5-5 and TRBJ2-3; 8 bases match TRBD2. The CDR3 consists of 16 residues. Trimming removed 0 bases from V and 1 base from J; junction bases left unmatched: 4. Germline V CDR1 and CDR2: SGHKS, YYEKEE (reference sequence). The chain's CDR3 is CASSLVLAGGTDTQYF. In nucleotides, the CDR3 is TGTGCCAGCAGCTTGGTCCTAGCGGGCGGCACAGATACGCAGTATTTT.

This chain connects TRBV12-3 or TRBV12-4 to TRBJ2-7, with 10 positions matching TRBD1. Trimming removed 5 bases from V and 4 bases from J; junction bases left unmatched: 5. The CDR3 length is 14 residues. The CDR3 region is CASSPDRGGYEQYF. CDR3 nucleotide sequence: TGTGCCAGCAGTCCGGACAGGGGGGGATACGAGCAGTACTTC.

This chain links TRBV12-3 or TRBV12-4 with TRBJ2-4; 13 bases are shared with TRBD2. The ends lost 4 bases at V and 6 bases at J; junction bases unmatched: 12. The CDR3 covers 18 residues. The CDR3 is CASSSWTSGGYPGNIQYF. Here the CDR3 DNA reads TGTGCCAGCAGTTCATGGACTAGCGGGGGATACCCAGGAAACATTCAGTACTTC.

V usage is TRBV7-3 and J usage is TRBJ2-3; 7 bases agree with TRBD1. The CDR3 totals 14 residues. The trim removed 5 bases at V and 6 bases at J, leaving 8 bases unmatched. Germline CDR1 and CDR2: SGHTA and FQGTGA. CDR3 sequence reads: CASSPRQGLDTQYF. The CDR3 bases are TGTGCCAGCAGCCCCCGACAGGGATTGGATACGCAGTATTTT.

The CDR3 DNA follows: TGTGCCAGCAGCAGAGGGGGGGACACAGATACGCAGTATTTT. It translates to CASSRGGDTDTQYF. The chain uses TRBV4-2 and TRBJ2-3; D possibly corresponds to TRBD2 (7 bases). V lost 5 bases and J 2 bases, leaving 11 bases between the germline ends. CDR1 and CDR2 from the germline V gene are LGHNA and YNFKEQ. The CDR3 length is 14 residues.

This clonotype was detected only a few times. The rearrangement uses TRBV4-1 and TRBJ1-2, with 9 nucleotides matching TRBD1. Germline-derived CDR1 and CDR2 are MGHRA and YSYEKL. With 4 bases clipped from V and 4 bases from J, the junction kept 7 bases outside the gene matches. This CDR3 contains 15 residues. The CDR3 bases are TGCGCCAGCAGCCCGAACCGGGACAGGGCCTATGGCTACACCTTC. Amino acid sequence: CASSPNRDRAYGYTF.

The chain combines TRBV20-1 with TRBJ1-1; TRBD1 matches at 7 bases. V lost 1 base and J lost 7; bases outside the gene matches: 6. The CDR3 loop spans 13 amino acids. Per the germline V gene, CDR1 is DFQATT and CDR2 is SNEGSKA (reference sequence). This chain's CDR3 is CSARGIDRVEAFF. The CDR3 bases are TGCAGTGCTAGAGGGATCGACAGGGTTGAAGCTTTCTTT.

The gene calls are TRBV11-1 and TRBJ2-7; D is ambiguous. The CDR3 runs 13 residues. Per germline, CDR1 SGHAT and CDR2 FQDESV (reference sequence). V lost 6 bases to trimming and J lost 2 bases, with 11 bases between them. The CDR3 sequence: CASRARGPYEQYF. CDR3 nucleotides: TGTGCCAGCAGGGCTCGCGGACCCTACGAGCAGTACTTC.

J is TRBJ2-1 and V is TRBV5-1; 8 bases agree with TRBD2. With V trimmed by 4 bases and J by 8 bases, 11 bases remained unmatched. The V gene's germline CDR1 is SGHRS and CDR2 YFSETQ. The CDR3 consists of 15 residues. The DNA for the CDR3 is TGCGCCAGCAGCCAGAGGGGACTAGGAGGAGATGAGCAGTTCTTC. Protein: CASSQRGLGGDEQFF.

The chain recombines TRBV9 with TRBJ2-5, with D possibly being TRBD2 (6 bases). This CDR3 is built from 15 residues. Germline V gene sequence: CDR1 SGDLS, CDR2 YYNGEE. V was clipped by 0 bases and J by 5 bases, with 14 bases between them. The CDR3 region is CASSVEEGLYETQYF. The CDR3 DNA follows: TGTGCCAGCAGCGTAGAGGAGGGTCTTTATGAGACCCAGTACTTC.

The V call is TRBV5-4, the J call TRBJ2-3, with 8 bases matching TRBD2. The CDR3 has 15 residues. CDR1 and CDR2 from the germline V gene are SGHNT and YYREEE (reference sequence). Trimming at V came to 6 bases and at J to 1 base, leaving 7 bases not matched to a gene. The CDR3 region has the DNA TGTGCCAGCACCCCAGGACTAGCAGGCACAGATACGCAGTATTTT. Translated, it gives CASTPGLAGTDTQYF.

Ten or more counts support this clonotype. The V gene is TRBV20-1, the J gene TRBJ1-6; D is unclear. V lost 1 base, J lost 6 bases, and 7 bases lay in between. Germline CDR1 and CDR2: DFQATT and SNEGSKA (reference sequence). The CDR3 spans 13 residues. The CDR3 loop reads CSARAEFNSPLHF. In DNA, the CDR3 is TGCAGTGCTAGAGCCGAATTTAATTCACCCCTCCACTTT.

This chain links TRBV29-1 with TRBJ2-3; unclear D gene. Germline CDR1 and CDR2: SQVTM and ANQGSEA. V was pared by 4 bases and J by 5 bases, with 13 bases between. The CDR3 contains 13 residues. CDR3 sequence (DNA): TGCAGCGTTGTAATAGACCATCGAGATACGCAGTATTTT. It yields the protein CSVVIDHRDTQYF.

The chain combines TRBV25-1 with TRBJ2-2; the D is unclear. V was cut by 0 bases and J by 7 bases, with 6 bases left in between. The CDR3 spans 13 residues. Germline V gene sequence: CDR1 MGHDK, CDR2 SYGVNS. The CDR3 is CASSEYLLGELFF. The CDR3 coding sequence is TGTGCCAGCAGTGAATACTTGCTCGGGGAGCTGTTTTTT.

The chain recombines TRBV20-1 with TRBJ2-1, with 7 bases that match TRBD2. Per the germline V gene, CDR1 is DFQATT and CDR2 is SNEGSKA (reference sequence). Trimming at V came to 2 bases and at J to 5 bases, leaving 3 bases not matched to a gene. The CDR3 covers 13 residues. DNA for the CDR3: TGCAGTGCTAGATATCGGGGGGACAATGAGCAGTTCTTC. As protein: CSARYRGDNEQFF.

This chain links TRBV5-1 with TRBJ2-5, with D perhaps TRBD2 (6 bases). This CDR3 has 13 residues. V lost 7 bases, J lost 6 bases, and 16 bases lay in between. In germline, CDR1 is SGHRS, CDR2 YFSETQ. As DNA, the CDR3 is TGCGCCAGCTCCCTCTACGGGGGTCAGACCCAGTACTTC. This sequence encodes CASSLYGGQTQYF.

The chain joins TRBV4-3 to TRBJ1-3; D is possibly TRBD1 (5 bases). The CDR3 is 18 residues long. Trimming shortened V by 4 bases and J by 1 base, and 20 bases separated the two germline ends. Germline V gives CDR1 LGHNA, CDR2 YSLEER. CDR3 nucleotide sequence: TGCGCCAGCAGCCCAAGGGCGGTCGGACAACAATCTGGAAACACCATATATTTT. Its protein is CASSPRAVGQQSGNTIYF.

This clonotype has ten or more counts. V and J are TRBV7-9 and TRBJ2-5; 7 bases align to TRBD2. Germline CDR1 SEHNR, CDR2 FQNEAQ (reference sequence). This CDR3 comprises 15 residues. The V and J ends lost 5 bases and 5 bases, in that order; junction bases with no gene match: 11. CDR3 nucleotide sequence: TGTGCCAGCAGCCCCTGGGGGGGGGGAGAGGAGACCCAGTACTTC. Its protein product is CASSPWGGGEETQYF.

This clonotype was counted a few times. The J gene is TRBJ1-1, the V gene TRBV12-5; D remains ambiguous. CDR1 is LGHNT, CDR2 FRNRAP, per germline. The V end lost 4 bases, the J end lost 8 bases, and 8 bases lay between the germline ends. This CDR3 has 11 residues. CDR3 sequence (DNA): TGTGCTAGTGGTTCACTCCCGGAAGCTTTCTTT. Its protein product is CASGSLPEAFF.